These 32 T cell receptor beta chains were all obtained from the same sample, sequenced in a study of T cells after yellow fever vaccination. MiXCR was run by TCRdb on the 5' RACE reads, yielding one entry per CDR3 protein. The repertoire holds roughly 340,000 distinct CDR3 sequences, with approximately 4% as singletons. Sequenced material: PBMCs, taken 5 days after the yellow fever booster vaccination. Receptors originate from a man younger than 35 who received the YFV17D yellow fever vaccine.

V is TRBV3-1 and J is TRBJ2-7; maybe TRBD1 (5 bases). V gave up 1 base and J gave up 6 bases, with 10 bases separating them. The length of the CDR3 is 13 residues. Germline V gene lookup returns CDR1 LGHDT and CDR2 YNNKEL (reference sequence). Here the CDR3 reads CASSQAAGLEQYV. In nucleotides, the CDR3 is TGTGCCAGCAGCCAAGCGGCAGGGCTCGAGCAGTACGTC.

J is TRBJ2-3 and V is TRBV24-1, with 8 nucleotides matching TRBD1. V lost 5 bases, J lost 4 bases, and 7 bases stayed unmatched. This CDR3 region has 15 residues. The germline V gene has CDR1 KGHDR and CDR2 SFDVKD. CDR3 sequence reads: CATSGWTGPPDTQYF. In DNA, the CDR3 is TGTGCCACCAGTGGGTGGACAGGGCCTCCAGATACGCAGTATTTT.

The V and J genes are TRBV12-3 or TRBV12-4 and TRBJ1-5; D is unclear. This CDR3 region has 13 residues. Trimming pared 7 bases from V and 5 bases from J, leaving 12 bases between. CDR3 sequence reads: CASTSSRHQPQHF. CDR3 nucleotide sequence: TGTGCCAGCACCTCGTCCCGCCATCAGCCCCAGCATTTT.

This clonotype was picked up a small number of times. V gene TRBV28 combines with J gene TRBJ1-5; maybe TRBD1 (5 bases). Trimming took 6 bases from V and 5 from J, leaving 11 bases between them. Germline CDR1 is MDHEN and CDR2 is SYDVKM. CDR3 length: 13 amino acids. Written as DNA, the CDR3 is TGTGCCAGCAGGCAGGGTGGGGATCAGCCCCAGCATTTT. It translates to CASRQGGDQPQHF.

This clonotype was counted a few times. V is TRBV9 and J is TRBJ1-2; D is perhaps TRBD1 (6 bases). The V gene's germline CDR1 is SGDLS and CDR2 YYNGEE. Trimming stripped 4 bases from V and 0 bases from J, with 13 bases between. This CDR3 spans 15 amino acids. The CDR3 spells CASSRGAATNYGYTF. The CDR3 DNA follows: TGTGCCAGCAGCCGGGGGGCAGCTACTAACTATGGCTACACCTTC.

CDR3 sequence (DNA): TGCGCCAGCAGCCCCACAGTGTCGGACACTGAAGCTTTCTTT. Encoded protein: CASSPTVSDTEAFF. J is TRBJ1-1 and V is TRBV5-1; D is undetermined. The ends were cut back, 4 bases at V and 3 bases at J, with 13 bases in the middle. The germline V gene has CDR1 SGHRS and CDR2 YFSETQ. The CDR3 runs to 14 residues.

This clonotype was observed a handful of times. Germline and junction disagree at one end, which may indicate a read error. The CDR3 nucleotides read TGTGCCAGCAGCACCCCTAGCGGGGGGGCCCTCCCGGGCTTC. Protein: CASSTPSGGALPGF. The chain combines TRBV11-2 with TRBJ2-1; 12 bases fit TRBD2. This CDR3 is 14 amino acids long. The germline gives CDR1 SGHAT, CDR2 FQNNGV.

The sample holds a few counts of this clonotype. This chain joins TRBV4-3 and TRBJ1-6; tentative D call: TRBD1 (5 bases). CDR1 and CDR2 from the germline V gene are LGHNA and YSLEER. The CDR3 consists of 13 residues. Trimming removed 10 bases at V and 7 bases at J, with 14 bases between. The CDR3 DNA reads as TGCGCCACCCCTGGGGGAGTGAATTCACCCCTCCACTTT. This gives the protein CATPGGVNSPLHF.

The gene calls are TRBV20-1 and TRBJ1-4; D ambiguous. Trimming pared 0 bases from V and 6 bases from J, leaving 14 bases between. Germline loops: CDR1 DFQATT, CDR2 SNEGSKA (reference sequence). This CDR3 has 15 residues. CDR3 sequence: CSARDPLVDYEKLFF. CDR3 in DNA: TGCAGTGCTAGAGATCCGCTTGTAGATTATGAAAAACTGTTTTTT.

The rearrangement uses TRBV6-1 and TRBJ1-2; no clear D. The CDR3 is made up of 13 amino acids. The V gene lost 6 bases and the J gene lost 3 bases, with 11 bases spanning the gap. From germline, CDR1 is MNHNS and CDR2 SASEGT. CDR3 in amino acids: CASRLDLDYGYTF. For the CDR3, the DNA is TGTGCCAGCAGATTGGACTTGGACTATGGCTACACCTTC.

This clonotype has just a few counts. The genes are TRBV7-9 and TRBJ2-3; D unclear. The CDR3 spans 16 residues. Trimming left V 5 bases short and J 2 bases short, with 17 bases between. Germline V gene lookup returns CDR1 SEHNR and CDR2 FQNEAQ (reference sequence). CDR3 loop: CASSQATFITTDTQYF. The CDR3 region has the DNA TGTGCCAGCAGCCAGGCCACCTTTATTACCACAGATACGCAGTATTTT.

This clonotype was observed a few times. The chain uses TRBV11-2 and TRBJ2-2; D gene uncertain. Trimming took off 7 bases at V and 2 bases at J, with 14 bases between the two ends. The length of the CDR3 is 15 residues. Germline CDR1 is SGHAT and CDR2 is FQNNGV. CDR3 in amino acids: CASTTVRFNTGELFF. The CDR3 DNA reads TGTGCCAGCACCACGGTTCGCTTCAACACCGGGGAGCTGTTTTTT.

The sample holds many counts of this clonotype. This sequence joins TRBV7-3 and TRBJ1-2; TRBD1 agrees at 7 bases. V gave up 3 bases and J gave up 6 bases; unmatched junction bases: 4. The CDR3 sequence is 13 residues long. Germline-derived CDR1 and CDR2 are SGHTA and FQGTGA. The CDR3 DNA reads as TGTGCCAGCAGCTTTACAGGGGACCATGGCTACACCTTC. Amino acid sequence: CASSFTGDHGYTF.

In its sample, this clonotype was seen a few times. The chain is built from TRBV7-8 and TRBJ1-1, with 8 bases that match TRBD1. The CDR3 has 18 residues. The J segment lost 0 bases and the V segment lost 0 bases, leaving 9 bases of the junction unmatched. CDR1 and CDR2 from the germline V gene are SGHVS and FQNEAQ. The CDR3: CASSLATGAKWVNTEAFF. The CDR3 region has the DNA TGTGCCAGCAGCTTAGCGACAGGGGCCAAGTGGGTGAACACTGAAGCTTTCTTT.

This chain links TRBV24-1 with TRBJ1-2, with 9 bases lining up with TRBD1. V was pared by 3 bases and J by 4 bases, with 2 bases of the junction left unmatched. This CDR3 spans 14 amino acids. The germline gives CDR1 KGHDR, CDR2 SFDVKD. In DNA, the CDR3 is TGTGCCACCAGTGATCGGGACAGGGCCTATGGCTACACCTTC. This encodes CATSDRDRAYGYTF.

This clonotype showed up many times. V gene TRBV5-1 combines with J gene TRBJ2-3; D is unclear. The CDR3 runs to 14 residues. The germline V and J ends were trimmed by 4 bases and 0 bases, with 9 bases remaining between them. The germline CDR1 and CDR2 sequences are SGHRS and YFSETQ. CDR3 region: CASSRISSTDTQYF. The CDR3 DNA follows: TGCGCCAGCAGCAGAATATCTAGCACAGATACGCAGTATTTT.

The rearrangement uses TRBV6-5 and TRBJ2-5; 8 nucleotides match TRBD2. Germline CDR1 and CDR2: MNHEY and SVGAGI. This CDR3 comprises 13 residues. V dropped 6 bases and J dropped 3; count of bases not matched to a gene: 3. The CDR3 DNA reads as TGTGCCAGCAGGAAACTAGCGGAAGAGACCCAGTACTTC. This codes for CASRKLAEETQYF.

The chain joins TRBV24-1 to TRBJ1-4; D is perhaps TRBD1 (6 bases). This CDR3 spans 16 amino acids. The germline CDR1 and CDR2 sequences are KGHDR and SFDVKD. V was shortened by 3 bases and J by 0 bases, with 10 bases between the two germline ends. The CDR3 loop is CATSDGTTATNEKLFF. The CDR3 DNA sequence: TGTGCCACCAGTGATGGGACAACAGCAACTAATGAAAAACTGTTTTTT.

There are a few counts of this clonotype. The J gene is TRBJ1-1, the V gene TRBV6-5; D not certain. V was pared by 5 bases and J by 1 base, with 11 bases between. The germline V gene encodes CDR1 MNHEY and CDR2 SVGAGI. The CDR3 spans 14 residues. For the CDR3, the DNA is TGTGCCAGCAGTGGACGACGGGGGAACACTGAAGCTTTCTTT. The encoded protein is CASSGRRGNTEAFF.

The chain links TRBV2 to TRBJ2-7; a weak D match, TRBD1 (5 bases). V gave up 10 bases and J gave up 2 bases, with 15 bases separating them. CDR1 and CDR2 (germline): SNHLY, FYNNEI. CDR3 length: 13 residues. The CDR3 DNA reads as TGTGCCACCGGTAGCAGGGTGCCCTACGAGCAGTACGTC. Protein product: CATGSRVPYEQYV.

This clonotype has more than one count but fewer than ten. The chain carries TRBV7-9 and TRBJ2-1; TRBD1 matches 9 bases. Germline V gene lookup returns CDR1 SEHNR and CDR2 FQNEAQ (reference sequence). Germline trimming cut 11 bases from V and 4 bases from J; bases unmatched to any gene: 6. The CDR3 covers 13 residues. CDR3 sequence reads: CAGQGMSYNEQFF. CDR3 DNA: TGTGCCGGACAGGGGATGTCATACAATGAGCAGTTCTTC.

This clonotype was counted a few times. The chain employs TRBV18 and TRBJ1-1; D remains ambiguous. This CDR3 has 15 residues. With 6 bases removed from V and 8 bases from J, the gap between germline ends came to 22 bases. Germline V gives CDR1 KGHSH, CDR2 LQKENI. DNA of the CDR3: TGTGCCAGCTCGTACCCGGGAGACTTTGGCGAGGAAGCTTTCTTT. Its protein is CASSYPGDFGEEAFF.

This clonotype appeared many times. The chain combines TRBV11-2 with TRBJ2-5; D perhaps matches TRBD2 (6 bases). Between the trimmed V and J ends, which lost 4 bases and 6 bases, there was a span of 12 bases. The CDR3 loop spans 13 amino acids. CDR1 is SGHAT and CDR2 is FQNNGV in the germline V gene. CDR3 sequence: CASSSGTLQTQYF. The CDR3 DNA is TGTGCCAGCAGCTCTGGGACTTTACAGACCCAGTACTTC.

The chain carries TRBV20-1 and TRBJ1-1; D is unresolved. V was clipped by 6 bases and J by 5 bases, with 16 bases between them. From germline, CDR1 is DFQATT and CDR2 SNEGSKA (reference sequence). The CDR3 loop spans 13 amino acids. The DNA for the CDR3 is TGCAGTGCCCCACGCGGGAGTCGAACTGAAGCTTTCTTT. Its protein product is CSAPRGSRTEAFF.

This clonotype came up many times. J is TRBJ1-1 and V is TRBV7-9; a possible D gene is TRBD1 (6 bases). CDR1 is SEHNR, CDR2 FQNEAQ, per germline (reference sequence). The CDR3 loop spans 13 amino acids. With 4 bases removed from V and 6 bases from J, the gap between germline ends came to 12 bases. CDR3 in DNA: TGTGCCAGCAGCTGGGGGGCAGGGCCTGAAGCTTTCTTT. It codes for CASSWGAGPEAFF. The whole variable domain, remainder taken from reference TRBV7-9 and TRBJ1-1, is DTGVSQNPRHKITKRGQNVTFRCDPISEHNRLYWYRQTLGQGPEFLTYFQNEAQLEKSRLLSDRFSAERPKGSFSTLEIQRTEQGDSAMYLCASSWGAGPEAFFGQGTRLTVV.

This clonotype was seen only a few times. This rearrangement joins TRBV7-8 to TRBJ2-1; D gene uncertain. Germline V gene data show CDR1 as SGHVS and CDR2 as FQNEAQ. V shed 5 bases and J shed 4 bases, with 21 bases lying between them. This CDR3 is built from 17 residues. CDR3 loop: CASSLAEAGNFYNEQFF. The CDR3, as DNA: TGTGCCAGCAGCCTCGCCGAGGCCGGTAATTTTTACAATGAGCAGTTCTTC.

This clonotype appeared many times. The chain joins TRBV18 to TRBJ2-1; tentative D call: TRBD2 (6 bases). This CDR3 has 15 residues. With 2 bases removed from V and 5 bases from J, the gap between germline ends came to 13 bases. From germline, CDR1 is KGHSH and CDR2 LQKENI. DNA of the CDR3: TGTGCCAGCTCACCATCTTCGGCGGGGAACAATGAGCAGTTCTTC. Residues: CASSPSSAGNNEQFF. The entire variable domain, with the rest obtained from reference TRBV18 and TRBJ2-1, is as follows: NAGVMQNPRHLVRRRGQEARLRCSPMKGHSHVYWYRQLPEEGLKFMVYLQKENIIDESGMPKERFSAEFPKEGPSILRIQQVVRGDSAAYFCASSPSSAGNNEQFFGPGTRLTVL.

The CDR3 bases are TGTGCCAGCAGTGGCGGGGGCTTCTCTGGGGCCAACGTCCTGACTTTC. Protein sequence: CASSGGGFSGANVLTF. The V gene is TRBV27, the J gene TRBJ2-6; the D gene is possibly TRBD2 (7 bases). CDR1 is MNHEY, CDR2 SMNVEV, per germline (reference sequence). V was trimmed by 5 bases and J by 0 bases, leaving 11 bases between them. There are 16 residues in the CDR3.

This chain links TRBV18 with TRBJ2-7; a possible D gene is TRBD1 (5 bases). The CDR3 length is 14 residues. Per germline, CDR1 KGHSH and CDR2 LQKENI. The germline V and J ends were trimmed by 3 bases and 7 bases, with 16 bases remaining between them. The CDR3: CASSPLQDNGEQYF. In nucleotides, the CDR3 is TGTGCCAGCTCACCCCTACAGGACAATGGGGAGCAGTACTTC.

J is TRBJ2-5 and V is TRBV7-2, with a possible D match to TRBD2 (6 bases). The CDR3 is 13 amino acids. Between the trimmed V and J ends, which lost 5 bases and 3 bases, there was a span of 10 bases. CDR1 SGHTA and CDR2 FQGNSA come from the germline V gene. The CDR3 is CASSGTSKETQYF. As DNA, the CDR3 is TGTGCCAGCAGCGGGACTTCGAAAGAGACCCAGTACTTC.

The V and J genes are TRBV2 and TRBJ2-2, with D uncertain. Germline loops: CDR1 SNHLY, CDR2 FYNNEI. This CDR3 contains 15 residues. V dropped 4 bases and J dropped 2 bases, with 11 bases sitting between them. This CDR3 reads CASSGVGLNTGELFF. The CDR3 DNA is TGTGCCAGCAGTGGAGTAGGTTTAAACACCGGGGAGCTGTTTTTT.

V and J are TRBV27 and TRBJ1-4, with D hard to call. The germline gives CDR1 MNHEY, CDR2 SMNVEV (reference sequence). Between the trimmed V and J ends, which lost 4 bases and 7 bases, there was a span of 10 bases. This CDR3 has 13 amino acids. This CDR3 is CASSWAPVEKLFF. The CDR3 nucleotides read TGTGCCAGCAGTTGGGCCCCGGTTGAAAAACTGTTTTTT.